The 29 T cell receptor beta chains reported below all come from one sample, sequenced in a study of post-analysis software for immune sequencing data. TCR beta cDNA libraries included unique molecular identifiers. TCRdb called the PCR reads again in MiXCR, with one record for every CDR3 protein. The repertoire consists of about 680,000 distinct CDR3 sequences, with roughly three fifths occurring once and the leading ten covering roughly 10%. For these receptors, no antigen is known. Regarding the study as a whole: Controls showed lower frequencies than patients for a handful of TRBV segments, and TRBV5-6, TRBV5-1 and TRBV20-1 were among these.

Sequenced sample: blood. The receptor source for this set is a girl aged 2-10 years with multiple sclerosis.

This clonotype showed up just once. This rearrangement joins TRBV29-1 to TRBJ2-5; D is unclear. The DNA end is a closer match to TRBJ2-7, so the J assignment may be wrong. This CDR3 has 14 residues. Germline CDR1 is SQVTM and CDR2 is ANQGSEA. Here the CDR3 reads CSVEEARSPYEQYF. CDR3 DNA sequence: TGCAGCGTTGAAGAGGCCCGGTCTCCCTACGAGCAGTACTTC.

V is TRBV29-1 and J is TRBJ2-3, with TRBD2 matching over 9 bases. V lost 2 bases, J lost 4 bases, and 7 bases stayed unmatched. Germline V lookup: CDR1 SQVTM, CDR2 ANQGSEA. This CDR3 spans 15 amino acids. CDR3 sequence: CSVESSSGSADTQYF. CDR3 DNA: TGCAGCGTTGAAAGCAGTAGCGGGAGTGCAGATACGCAGTATTTT.

This clonotype was counted a few times. The rearrangement joins TRBV7-2 to TRBJ2-3; TRBD2 agrees at 8 bases. Germline trimming cut 7 bases from V and 5 bases from J; bases unmatched to any gene: 11. The CDR3 is made up of 15 amino acids. Per the germline V gene, CDR1 is SGHTA and CDR2 is FQGNSA. This CDR3 reads CASTRRGGLLDTQYF. The CDR3, as DNA: TGTGCCAGCACCCGGCGCGGGGGGCTTCTAGATACGCAGTATTTT.

The V call is TRBV12-5, the J call TRBJ2-5; 7 bases match TRBD2. Per germline, CDR1 LGHNT and CDR2 FRNRAP. The ends lost 0 bases at V and 11 bases at J; junction bases unmatched: 15. The CDR3 length is 16 residues. The CDR3 loop is CASGLVDLLALNEQYF. The DNA for the CDR3 is TGTGCTAGTGGTTTGGTCGATTTACTAGCGTTGAATGAGCAGTACTTC.

The count of this clonotype is one. The chain joins TRBV7-9 to TRBJ2-7, with D possibly matching TRBD2 (6 bases). Trimming took 5 bases from V and 1 from J, leaving 12 bases between them. CDR1 SEHNR and CDR2 FQNEAQ come from the germline V gene (reference sequence). The CDR3 sequence is 14 residues long. CDR3 amino acids: CASSPYSGSYEQYF. Written as DNA, the CDR3 is TGTGCCAGCAGCCCATATAGCGGTTCCTACGAGCAGTACTTC.

This clonotype has more than one count but fewer than ten. The J gene is TRBJ2-3, the V gene TRBV6-6; TRBD2 aligns across 8 bases. The length of the CDR3 is 11 residues. Unmatched junction bases numbered 8, after V lost 7 bases and J lost 14 bases. CDR1 and CDR2 (germline): MNHNY, SVGAGI (reference sequence). CDR3 sequence (DNA): TGTGCCAGCACCCGGGGGGGTCCGCGGTATTTT. It is translated as CASTRGGPRYF.

The chain is built from TRBV7-6 and TRBJ2-7; 9 nucleotides line up with TRBD2. Germline trimming cut 5 bases from V and 7 bases from J; bases unmatched to any gene: 12. The CDR3 covers 15 residues. CDR1 and CDR2 from the germline V gene are SGHVS and FNYEAQ. The CDR3 DNA follows: TGTGCCAGCAGCCGTAGCGGGGGCCGGCACAATGAGCAGTACTTC. It is translated as CASSRSGGRHNEQYF.

The rearrangement links TRBV6-5 to TRBJ2-1, with TRBD1 matching over 8 bases. The germline V gene encodes CDR1 MNHEY and CDR2 SVGAGI. The CDR3 sequence is 16 residues long. J gave up 4 bases and V 0 bases, and 5 bases lay outside the gene matches. The CDR3 region has the DNA TGTGCCAGCAGTTACTCAACGGGACAGGTATACAATGAGCAGTTCTTC. It is translated as CASSYSTGQVYNEQFF.

This clonotype was counted a few times. V usage is TRBV6-9 and J usage is TRBJ2-7, with a possible D match to TRBD2 (6 bases). The germline V and J ends were trimmed by 2 bases and 3 bases, with 11 bases remaining between them. This CDR3 comprises 14 residues. Germline V lookup: CDR1 MNHGY, CDR2 SVAAGI. CDR3 bases: TGTGCCAGCAGTTATAACCAGGGACTCTACGAGCAGTACTTC. Translation: CASSYNQGLYEQYF.

The chain carries TRBV20-1 and TRBJ1-5, with D hard to call. This CDR3 has 14 amino acids. The germline V and J ends were trimmed by 5 bases and 0 bases, with 11 bases remaining between them. Germline CDR1 DFQATT, CDR2 SNEGSKA (reference sequence). Written as DNA, the CDR3 is TGCAGTGCTCAGTTGGGAGGTAGCAATCAGCCCCAGCATTTT. Its protein is CSAQLGGSNQPQHF.

This clonotype was recorded a few times. The chain couples TRBV7-2 to TRBJ1-1; D uncertain. The CDR3 is 14 amino acids. Germline V lookup: CDR1 SGHTA, CDR2 FQGNSA. Trimming shortened V by 2 bases and J by 4 bases, and 11 bases separated the two germline ends. CDR3 DNA: TGTGCCAGCAGCTTACACCCAGGAGGCACTGAAGCTTTCTTT. It specifies CASSLHPGGTEAFF.

Concerning this clonotype: The junction departs from germline at one end; a sequencing error may be responsible. The chain couples TRBV20-1 to TRBJ2-3; 11 nucleotides align to TRBD2. The CDR3 extends over 17 amino acids. The germline V gene encodes CDR1 DFQATT and CDR2 SNEGSKA (reference sequence). The CDR3 DNA reads as TGTAGTGCTAGTGCCCGATCGACTAGCGGGATTACAGATACGCAGTATTTT. It yields the protein CSASARSTSGITDTQYF.

CDR3 DNA: TGCGCCAGCAGCTTGGGACTAGCGGGAGGCGAAAATACGCAGTATTTT. This encodes CASSLGLAGGENTQYF. V and J are TRBV5-1 and TRBJ2-3; 13 bases align to TRBD2. The germline V gene encodes CDR1 SGHRS and CDR2 YFSETQ. The V and J ends lost 0 bases and 7 bases, in that order; junction bases with no gene match: 5. This CDR3 has 16 residues.

The CDR3, as DNA: TGCAGTGCCTTACGCACAGGGGGTCGTCAGACCCAGTACTTC. Amino acids: CSALRTGGRQTQYF. The rearrangement joins TRBV20-1 to TRBJ2-7; 8 nucleotides align to TRBD1. The better agreement between TRBJ2-5 and the DNA end casts doubt on the J call. CDR3 length: 14 residues. Germline assignment: CDR1 DFQATT and CDR2 SNEGSKA (reference sequence).

This rearrangement joins TRBV15 to TRBJ2-5; TRBD2 matches 13 bases. The CDR3 is 17 amino acids. V gave up 1 base and J gave up 4 bases; unmatched junction bases: 6. CDR1 LNHNV and CDR2 YYDKDF come from the germline V gene (reference sequence). This CDR3 is CATSRGTSGGAAETQYF. The DNA for the CDR3 is TGTGCCACCAGCAGAGGAACTAGCGGGGGGGCCGCAGAGACCCAGTACTTC.

This clonotype was detected only once. This chain joins TRBV6-5 and TRBJ1-2; D might be TRBD1 (6 bases). The ends were cut back, 0 bases at V and 7 bases at J, with 18 bases in the middle. CDR1 is MNHEY and CDR2 is SVGAGI in the germline V gene. CDR3 length equals 16 residues. The CDR3 bases are TGTGCCAGCAGTTACTCGAAGGGGTTCAGGGGACCTGGCTACACCTTC. Translating it yields CASSYSKGFRGPGYTF.

This rearrangement joins TRBV12-3 or TRBV12-4 to TRBJ1-5; 7 positions match TRBD1. CDR3 size: 15 residues. The V and J ends lost 1 base and 4 bases, in that order; junction bases with no gene match: 4. The CDR3 protein is CASSLEARGNQPQHF. Here the CDR3 DNA reads TGTGCCAGCAGTTTAGAGGCCAGGGGGAATCAGCCCCAGCATTTT.

This rearrangement joins TRBV20-1 to TRBJ1-1; 7 positions agree with TRBD1. Looked up from germline, CDR1 is DFQATT and CDR2 is SNEGSKA (reference sequence). V lost 5 bases, J lost 3 bases, and 18 bases stayed unmatched. The CDR3 consists of 17 residues. The CDR3 reads CSAAGGDRVRRDTEAFF. In DNA, the CDR3 is TGCAGTGCTGCGGGTGGCGACAGGGTAAGACGGGACACTGAAGCTTTCTTT.

The chain carries TRBV27 and TRBJ2-1; D uncertain. Deletions cut 5 bases from V and 7 bases from J, with 15 bases between. The CDR3 length is 14 residues. Germline CDR1 MNHEY, CDR2 SMNVEV (reference sequence). CDR3 nucleotides: TGTGCCAGCAGTGCCCCATATACTGCAAATGAGCAGTTCTTC. Protein product: CASSAPYTANEQFF.

This rearrangement joins TRBV20-1 to TRBJ1-2; D perhaps matches TRBD1 (5 bases). Germline V gene data show CDR1 as DFQATT and CDR2 as SNEGSKA (reference sequence). CDR3 size: 17 residues. V lost 2 bases and J 4 bases, leaving 23 bases between the germline ends. CDR3 coding DNA: TGCAGTGCTAGACACTCGGCATGGGCAGGGTTCATCTATGGCTACACCTTC. Protein product: CSARHSAWAGFIYGYTF.

The chain uses TRBV6-5 and TRBJ2-7; D ambiguous. CDR3 size: 14 residues. The germline CDR1 and CDR2 sequences are MNHEY and SVGAGI. Trimming took off 0 bases at V and 0 bases at J, with 6 bases between the two ends. DNA of the CDR3: TGTGCCAGCAGTTACTCAGCAACCTCCTACGAGCAGTACTTC. As protein: CASSYSATSYEQYF.

The chain uses TRBV20-1 and TRBJ2-5; 11 nucleotides line up with TRBD2. J lost 5 bases, V lost 5 bases, and 13 bases had no gene match. There are 16 residues in the CDR3. Germline CDR1 and CDR2: DFQATT and SNEGSKA (reference sequence). The CDR3 loop reads CSAAPVSGGASETQYF. For the CDR3, the DNA is TGCAGTGCTGCTCCTGTTAGCGGGGGGGCCTCGGAGACCCAGTACTTC.

The chain combines TRBV4-2 with TRBJ2-3; 8 bases map to TRBD2. J gave up 4 bases and V 1 base, and 10 bases lay outside the gene matches. Looked up from germline, CDR1 is LGHNA and CDR2 is YNFKEQ. This CDR3 is 17 amino acids long. CDR3 in DNA: TGTGCCAGCAGCCAAGTAAACCAGCGGGAGAGTGCAGATACGCAGTATTTT. Protein: CASSQVNQRESADTQYF.

This clonotype was observed a few times. CDR3 DNA sequence: TGTGCCAGCTCCGGGAGTGGGTACAATGAGCAGTTCTTC. This gives the protein CASSGSGYNEQFF. The chain has TRBV2 and TRBJ2-1; weak D call: TRBD2 (6 bases). The V and J ends lost 8 bases and 4 bases respectively, with 12 bases between them. CDR1 and CDR2 from the germline V gene are SNHLY and FYNNEI. This CDR3 comprises 13 residues.

V usage is TRBV20-1 and J usage is TRBJ2-1, with 7 bases identical to TRBD2. The CDR3 spans 14 residues. The V segment lost 5 bases and the J segment 5 bases; nucleotides outside the gene matches: 9. In germline, CDR1 is DFQATT, CDR2 SNEGSKA (reference sequence). CDR3 protein: CSALPGTMDNEQFF. Here the CDR3 DNA reads TGCAGTGCTCTTCCCGGGACTATGGACAATGAGCAGTTCTTC.

This CDR3 is CSVNPSDGQYNEQFF. CDR3 coding DNA: TGCAGCGTTAACCCCTCGGACGGACAATACAATGAGCAGTTCTTC. The rearrangement uses TRBV29-1 and TRBJ2-1; D possibly corresponds to TRBD1 (5 bases). Germline values: CDR1 SQVTM, CDR2 ANQGSEA. This CDR3 comprises 15 residues. The V end lost 5 bases, the J end lost 4 bases, and 18 bases lay between the germline ends.

This clonotype was counted once. The chain is built from TRBV6-5 and TRBJ2-1; maybe TRBD2 (6 bases). In germline, CDR1 is MNHEY, CDR2 SVGAGI. V was pared by 0 bases and J by 9 bases, with 12 bases between. The CDR3 runs 14 residues. CDR3 region: CASSYSREAGEQFF. CDR3 nucleotide sequence: TGTGCCAGCAGTTACTCCAGGGAGGCAGGTGAGCAGTTCTTC.

The CDR3 coding sequence is TGTGCCAGCAGGGAGGTTGGGGCTGGGACTGAAGCTTTCTTT. As protein: CASREVGAGTEAFF. This chain uses TRBV25-1 with TRBJ1-1; maybe TRBD1 (5 bases). Germline CDR1 and CDR2: MGHDK and SYGVNS. The V and J ends lost 6 bases and 5 bases respectively, with 16 bases between them. CDR3 length: 14 residues.

The chain combines TRBV5-1 with TRBJ2-5, with D possibly TRBD2 on 6 matching bases. With the DNA end fitting TRBJ2-7 better, the J assignment may be wrong. The germline V gene encodes CDR1 SGHRS and CDR2 YFSETQ. CDR3 length: 16 amino acids. CDR3 protein: CASSLGLAGGAHEQYF. The CDR3 nucleotides read TGCGCCAGCAGCTTAGGGCTAGCCGGAGGGGCCCACGAGCAGTACTTC.